This TCR beta chain was recovered during a study of shared clonotypes between healthy human individuals. On the study more broadly: CD8 memory received one plate per donor, CD8 naive two, CD4 memory three and CD4 naive three.

Profiled with immunoSEQ multiplex PCR; TCRdb holds only in-frame clones, not every one. The table shows about 990,000 clones, with approximately 78% occurring only once. V was pared by 3 bases and J by 5 bases, with 14 bases between. The germline CDR1 and CDR2 sequences are SEHNR and FQNEAQ (reference sequence). This CDR3 is built from 14 residues. Sequenced input: memory CD4+ T cells from PBMCs. This sample's subset: CD45RA-negative fraction. V and J are TRBV7-9 and TRBJ2-7; D is possibly TRBD1 (5 bases). This TCR was recovered from a man between 18 and 35 years old in good health. Some clones in this sample may be carry-over from other donors' samples. CDR3 loop: CASSFGQGDHEQYF. Written as DNA, the CDR3 is TGTGCCAGCAGCTTTGGGCAGGGTGATCACGAGCAGTACTTC.